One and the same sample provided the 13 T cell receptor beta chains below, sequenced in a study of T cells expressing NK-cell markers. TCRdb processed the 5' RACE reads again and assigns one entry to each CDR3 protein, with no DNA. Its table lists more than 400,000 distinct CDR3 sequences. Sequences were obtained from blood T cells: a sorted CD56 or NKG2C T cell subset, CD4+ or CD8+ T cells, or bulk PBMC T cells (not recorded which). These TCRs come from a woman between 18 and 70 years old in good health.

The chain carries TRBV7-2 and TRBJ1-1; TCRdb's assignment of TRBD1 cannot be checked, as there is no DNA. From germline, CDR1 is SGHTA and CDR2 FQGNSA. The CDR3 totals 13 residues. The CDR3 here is CASSLDTYTEAFF.

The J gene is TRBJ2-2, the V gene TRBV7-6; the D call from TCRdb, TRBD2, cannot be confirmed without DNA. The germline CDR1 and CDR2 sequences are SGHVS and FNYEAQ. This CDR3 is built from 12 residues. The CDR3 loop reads CAGLSSAGELFF.

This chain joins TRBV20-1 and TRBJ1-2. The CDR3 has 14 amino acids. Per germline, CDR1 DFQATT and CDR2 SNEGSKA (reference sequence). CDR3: CSARPRTDLGGYTF.

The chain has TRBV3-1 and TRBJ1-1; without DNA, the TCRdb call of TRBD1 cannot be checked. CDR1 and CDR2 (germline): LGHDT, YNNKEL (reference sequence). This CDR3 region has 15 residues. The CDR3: CASSARAARYAEAFF.

CDR3 in amino acids: CASIRPTGGGETQYF. The V call is TRBV6-1, the J call TRBJ2-5; TCRdb designates TRBD1, a call that cannot be tested without DNA. CDR1 is MNHNS and CDR2 is SASEGT in the germline V gene. The CDR3 length is 15 residues.

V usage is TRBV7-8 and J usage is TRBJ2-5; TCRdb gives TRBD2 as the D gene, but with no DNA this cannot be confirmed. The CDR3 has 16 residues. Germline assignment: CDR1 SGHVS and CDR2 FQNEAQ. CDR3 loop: CASSDLPASVGETQYF.

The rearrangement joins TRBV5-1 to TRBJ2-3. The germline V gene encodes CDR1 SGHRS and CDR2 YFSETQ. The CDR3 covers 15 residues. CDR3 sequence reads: CASSSLGFSTDTQYF.

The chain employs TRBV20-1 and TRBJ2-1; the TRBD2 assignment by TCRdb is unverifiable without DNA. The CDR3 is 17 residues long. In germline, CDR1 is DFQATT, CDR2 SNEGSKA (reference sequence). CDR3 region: CSAIHPRTSGFHNEQFF.

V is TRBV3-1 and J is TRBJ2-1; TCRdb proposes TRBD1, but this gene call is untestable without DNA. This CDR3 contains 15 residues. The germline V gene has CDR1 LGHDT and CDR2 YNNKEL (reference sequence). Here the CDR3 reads CASSPNWGGYNEQFF.

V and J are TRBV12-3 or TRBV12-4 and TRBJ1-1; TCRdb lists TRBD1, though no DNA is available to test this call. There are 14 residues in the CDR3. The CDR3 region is CASTRQGRITEAFF.

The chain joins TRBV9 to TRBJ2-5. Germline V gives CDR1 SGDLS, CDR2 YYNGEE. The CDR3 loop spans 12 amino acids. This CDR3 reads CASSVSGETQYF.

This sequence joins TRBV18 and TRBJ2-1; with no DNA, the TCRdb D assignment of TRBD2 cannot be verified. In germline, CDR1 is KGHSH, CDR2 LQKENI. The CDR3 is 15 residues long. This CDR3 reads CASSASGGNYNEQFF.

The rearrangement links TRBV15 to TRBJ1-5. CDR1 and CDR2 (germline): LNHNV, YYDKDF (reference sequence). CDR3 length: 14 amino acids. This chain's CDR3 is CATSRGGNDQPQHF. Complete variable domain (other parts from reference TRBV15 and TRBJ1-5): DAMVIQNPRYQVTQFGKPVTLSCSQTLNHNVMYWYQQKSSQAPKLLFHYYDKDFNNEADTPDNFQSRRPNTSFCFLDIRSPGLGDTAMYLCATSRGGNDQPQHFGDGTRLSIL.